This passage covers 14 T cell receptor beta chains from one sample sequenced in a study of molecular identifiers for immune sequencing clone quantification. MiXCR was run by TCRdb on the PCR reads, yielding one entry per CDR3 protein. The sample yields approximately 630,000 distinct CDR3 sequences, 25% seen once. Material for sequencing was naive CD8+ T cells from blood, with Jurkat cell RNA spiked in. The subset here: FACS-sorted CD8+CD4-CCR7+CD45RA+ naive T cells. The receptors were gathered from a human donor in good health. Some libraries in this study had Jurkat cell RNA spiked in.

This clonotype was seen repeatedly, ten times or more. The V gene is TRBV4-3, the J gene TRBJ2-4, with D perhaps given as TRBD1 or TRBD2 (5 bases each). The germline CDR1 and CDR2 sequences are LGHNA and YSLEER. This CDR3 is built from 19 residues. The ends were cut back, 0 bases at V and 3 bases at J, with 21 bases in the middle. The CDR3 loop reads CASSQDRIEGIGVKNIQYF. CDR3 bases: TGCGCCAGCAGCCAAGATCGAATTGAGGGGATCGGCGTCAAAAACATTCAGTACTTC.

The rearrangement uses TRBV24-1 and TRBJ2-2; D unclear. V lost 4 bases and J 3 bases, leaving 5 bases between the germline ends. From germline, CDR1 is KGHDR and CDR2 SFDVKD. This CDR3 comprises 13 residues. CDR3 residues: CATSDTHTGELFF. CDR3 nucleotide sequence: TGTGCCACCAGTGACACACACACCGGGGAGCTGTTTTTT.

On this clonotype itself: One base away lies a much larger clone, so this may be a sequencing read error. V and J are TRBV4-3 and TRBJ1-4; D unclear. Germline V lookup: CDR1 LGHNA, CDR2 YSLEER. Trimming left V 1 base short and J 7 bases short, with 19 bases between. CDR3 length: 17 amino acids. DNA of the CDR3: TGCGCCAGCAGCCAAGGTAGGTTGGGAGGGATCGGTGAAAAACTGTTTTTT. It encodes CASSQGRLGGIGEKLFF.

Written as DNA, the CDR3 is TGCGCCAGCAGCCATCCCCAGGGGGTTCGGAACTATGGCTACACCTTC. It yields the protein CASSHPQGVRNYGYTF. This chain connects TRBV4-1 to TRBJ1-2; TRBD1 matches at 7 bases. The length of the CDR3 is 16 residues. Germline V CDR1 and CDR2: MGHRA, YSYEKL. V shed 3 bases and J 2 bases; nucleotides not matched to a gene: 9.

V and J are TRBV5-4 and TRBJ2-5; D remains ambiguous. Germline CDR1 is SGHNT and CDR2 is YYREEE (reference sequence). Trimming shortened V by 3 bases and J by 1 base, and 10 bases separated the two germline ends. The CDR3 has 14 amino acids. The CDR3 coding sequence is TGTGCCAGCAGCTCGGTAGGCGGCCAAGAGACCCAGTACTTC. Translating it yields CASSSVGGQETQYF.

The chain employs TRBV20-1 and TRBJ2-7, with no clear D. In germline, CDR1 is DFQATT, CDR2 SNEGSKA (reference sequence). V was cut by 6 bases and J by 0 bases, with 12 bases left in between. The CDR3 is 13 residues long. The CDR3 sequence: CSARPRTSYEQYF. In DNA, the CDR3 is TGCAGTGCGCGACCGAGGACCTCCTACGAGCAGTACTTC.

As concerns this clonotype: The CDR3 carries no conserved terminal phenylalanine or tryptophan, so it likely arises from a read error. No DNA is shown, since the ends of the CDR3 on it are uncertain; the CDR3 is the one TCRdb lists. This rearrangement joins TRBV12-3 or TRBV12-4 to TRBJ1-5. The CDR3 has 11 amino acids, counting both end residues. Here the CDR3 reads CASSFGQPQLL.

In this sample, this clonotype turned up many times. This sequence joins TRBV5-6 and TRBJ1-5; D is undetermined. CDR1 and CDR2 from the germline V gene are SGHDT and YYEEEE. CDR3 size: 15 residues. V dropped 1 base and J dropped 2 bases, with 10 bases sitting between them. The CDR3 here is CASSLTPSGNQPQHF. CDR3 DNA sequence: TGTGCCAGCAGCTTGACCCCGAGCGGCAATCAGCCCCAGCATTTT.

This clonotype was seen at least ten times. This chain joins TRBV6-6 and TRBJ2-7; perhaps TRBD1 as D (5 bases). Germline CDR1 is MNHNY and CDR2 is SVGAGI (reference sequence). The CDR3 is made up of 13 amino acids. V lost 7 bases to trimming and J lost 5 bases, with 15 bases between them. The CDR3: CASNFLGRDEQYF. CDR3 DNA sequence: TGTGCCAGCAATTTCCTGGGCAGGGACGAGCAGTACTTC.

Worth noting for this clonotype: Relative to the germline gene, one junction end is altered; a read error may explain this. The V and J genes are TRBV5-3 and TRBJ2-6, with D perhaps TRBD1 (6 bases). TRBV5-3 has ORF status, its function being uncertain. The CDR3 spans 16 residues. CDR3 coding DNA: TGTGCCAGCAGCGAGGACAGTCACTCTGGGGCCAACGCCCTGACTTTC. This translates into CASSEDSHSGANALTF.

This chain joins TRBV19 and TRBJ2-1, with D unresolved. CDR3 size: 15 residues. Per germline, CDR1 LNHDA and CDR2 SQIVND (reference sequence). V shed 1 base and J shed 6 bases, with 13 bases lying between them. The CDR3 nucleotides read TGTGCCAGTAGTATAGTAGTCGACTCAATCAATGAGCAGTTCTTC. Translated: CASSIVVDSINEQFF.

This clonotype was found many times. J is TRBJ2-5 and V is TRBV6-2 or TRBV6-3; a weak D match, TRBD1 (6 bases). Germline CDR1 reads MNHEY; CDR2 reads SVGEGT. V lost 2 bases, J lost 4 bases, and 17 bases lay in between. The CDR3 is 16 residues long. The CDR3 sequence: CASSYPMGATGETQYF. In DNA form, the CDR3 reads TGTGCCAGCAGTTACCCGATGGGGGCCACGGGAGAGACCCAGTACTTC.

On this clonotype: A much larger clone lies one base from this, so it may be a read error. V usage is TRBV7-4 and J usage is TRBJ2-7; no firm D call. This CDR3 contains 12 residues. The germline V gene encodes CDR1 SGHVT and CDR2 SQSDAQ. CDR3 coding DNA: TGTGTCAGCAAGCCGGACGCCTACGAGCAGTACTTC. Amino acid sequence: CVSKPDAYEQYF.

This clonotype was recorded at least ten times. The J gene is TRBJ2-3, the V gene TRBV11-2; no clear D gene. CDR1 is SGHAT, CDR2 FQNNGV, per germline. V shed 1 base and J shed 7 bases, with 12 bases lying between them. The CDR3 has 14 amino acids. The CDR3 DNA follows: TGTGCCAGCAGCTTAGGCCCATATTCACATACGCAGTATTTT. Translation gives CASSLGPYSHTQYF.